These 28 T cell receptor beta chains were all obtained from the same sample, sequenced in a study of T cell responses to AZD1222 COVID-19 vaccine. TCRdb keeps only in-frame clones here, not all; method: immunoSEQ multiplex PCR. The profile shows 140,000 or so clones, approximately 92% of them singletons. This specimen was peripheral blood, taken on day 0 of AZD1222 vaccination. The origin of the receptors is an adult in good health.

This chain uses TRBV19 with TRBJ2-5; perhaps TRBD1 as D (6 bases). There are 13 residues in the CDR3. Germline CDR1 and CDR2: LNHDA and SQIVND (reference sequence). The germline V and J ends were trimmed by 11 bases and 2 bases, with 15 bases remaining between them. DNA for the CDR3: TGTGCCGCCCGGGACATTAGACAAGAGACCCAGTACTTC. Translating it yields CAARDIRQETQYF. Based on the CDR3 plus reference TRBV19 and TRBJ2-5, the full variable domain is DGGITQSPKYLFRKEGQNVTLSCEQNLNHDAMYWYRQDPGQGLRLIYYSQIVNDFQKGDIAEGYSVSREKKESFPLTVTSAQKNPTAFYLCAARDIRQETQYFGPGTRLLVL.

The chain couples TRBV5-5 to TRBJ1-2; maybe TRBD1 (5 bases). CDR3 length: 14 amino acids. V lost 2 bases and J 8 bases, leaving 16 bases between the germline ends. CDR1 SGHKS and CDR2 YYEKEE come from the germline V gene (reference sequence). CDR3 sequence (DNA): TGTGCCAGCAGCTTACACCACCAGGGTCTCGGCTACACCTTC. Its translation: CASSLHHQGLGYTF.

This clone was counted only a few times. The genes are TRBV6-5 and TRBJ1-5; 8 bases match TRBD1. The V segment lost 5 bases and the J segment 10 bases; nucleotides outside the gene matches: 10. CDR3 length: 14 residues. CDR1 and CDR2 from the germline V gene are MNHEY and SVGAGI. CDR3 sequence reads: CASSTPDRAGPQHF. CDR3 nucleotides: TGTGCCAGCAGTACCCCGGACAGGGCGGGCCCCCAGCATTTT.

The genes are TRBV24-1 and TRBJ1-2, with D maybe TRBD1 (6 bases). Trimming took 4 bases from V and 7 from J, leaving 9 bases between them. Germline V gene data show CDR1 as KGHDR and CDR2 as SFDVKD. CDR3 length equals 12 residues. The CDR3 reads CATSDSGVGYTF. CDR3 DNA sequence: TGTGCCACCAGTGACTCAGGGGTTGGCTACACCTTC.

The chain employs TRBV6-5 and TRBJ1-2, with TRBD1 identical over 9 bases. The CDR3 spans 15 residues. CDR1 and CDR2 (germline): MNHEY, SVGAGI. The ends lost 2 bases at V and 6 bases at J; junction bases unmatched: 7. CDR3 amino acids: CASSYAGTGWNGYTF. CDR3 nucleotides: TGTGCCAGCAGTTACGCCGGGACAGGGTGGAATGGCTACACCTTC.

The chain has TRBV10-3 and TRBJ2-1, with D perhaps TRBD2 (5 bases). CDR3 length equals 16 residues. The germline V gene has CDR1 ENHRY and CDR2 SYGVKD. Trimming pared 2 bases from V and 7 bases from J, leaving 18 bases between. The CDR3 spells CAISEPGLGASNEQFF. The CDR3, as DNA: TGTGCCATCAGTGAGCCCGGACTGGGCGCAAGTAATGAGCAGTTCTTC.

The rearrangement links TRBV6-5 to TRBJ1-4, with D hard to call. Per the germline V gene, CDR1 is MNHEY and CDR2 is SVGAGI. This CDR3 is built from 11 residues. The V end was cut by 2 bases, the J end by 7 bases, with 2 bases between. CDR3 DNA: TGTGCCAGCAGTTACGGTGAAAAACTGTTTTTT. Residues: CASSYGEKLFF.

V is TRBV25-1 and J is TRBJ1-4; 7 nucleotides match TRBD1. Losses at the gene ends were 7 bases for V and 8 bases for J; bases not matched to a gene: 7. CDR3 length equals 13 residues. The germline V gene encodes CDR1 MGHDK and CDR2 SYGVNS. The chain's CDR3 is CASTAGGWEKLFF. CDR3 DNA sequence: TGTGCCAGCACCGCAGGGGGTTGGGAAAAACTGTTTTTT.

V and J are TRBV6-2 or TRBV6-3 and TRBJ1-2; possible D gene TRBD1, 5 bases. CDR3 length: 14 residues. CDR1 is MNHEY and CDR2 is SVGEGT in the germline V gene. V was clipped by 2 bases and J by 3 bases, with 10 bases between them. The CDR3 spells CASSYGGDHYGYTF. The CDR3 DNA sequence: TGTGCCAGCAGTTACGGGGGAGATCACTATGGCTACACCTTC.

The chain links TRBV28 to TRBJ2-2; 11 bases line up with TRBD2. Germline loops: CDR1 MDHEN, CDR2 SYDVKM. J gave up 4 bases and V 7 bases, and 8 bases lay outside the gene matches. The CDR3 is 16 residues long. Written as DNA, the CDR3 is TGTGCCAGCAATTTCATAGCGGGAGGGGGCACCGGGGAGCTGTTTTTT. It is translated as CASNFIAGGGTGELFF.

The rearrangement joins TRBV10-3 to TRBJ1-5; 8 bases map to TRBD1. Looked up from germline, CDR1 is ENHRY and CDR2 is SYGVKD. This CDR3 contains 13 residues. With V trimmed by 6 bases and J by 7 bases, 5 bases remained unmatched. The CDR3 DNA reads TGTGCCATCAGGGACAGGGATAAGCAGCCCCAGCATTTT. This translates into CAIRDRDKQPQHF.

V gene TRBV5-6 combines with J gene TRBJ2-3, with D perhaps matching TRBD1 (6 bases). Germline V gene lookup returns CDR1 SGHDT and CDR2 YYEEEE. V was shortened by 6 bases and J by 3 bases, with 23 bases between the two germline ends. The CDR3 sequence is 17 residues long. CDR3 nucleotide sequence: TGTGCCAGCACTATGACCCCCAGGGGTCTATGGACAGATACGCAGTATTTT. Encoded protein: CASTMTPRGLWTDTQYF.

The chain carries TRBV10-2 and TRBJ1-2; tentative D call: TRBD1 (5 bases). The germline V gene has CDR1 WSHSY and CDR2 SAAADI. This CDR3 comprises 15 residues. V was shortened by 3 bases and J by 0 bases, with 11 bases between the two germline ends. The CDR3 reads CASSDPGRANYGYTF. The CDR3 nucleotides are TGCGCCAGCAGTGATCCGGGGCGAGCTAACTATGGCTACACCTTC.

The chain has TRBV5-1 and TRBJ1-2; D is ambiguous. V lost 6 bases and J lost 6, with 12 bases in between. CDR3 length equals 12 residues. CDR1 and CDR2 from the germline V gene are SGHRS and YFSETQ. The CDR3 loop is CASTQDGNGYTF. In DNA form, the CDR3 reads TGCGCCAGCACCCAGGACGGGAATGGCTACACCTTC.

This chain links TRBV18 with TRBJ2-2; D not resolved. The CDR3 runs 17 residues. Germline V gene lookup returns CDR1 KGHSH and CDR2 LQKENI. Trimming removed 1 base at V and 3 bases at J, with 15 bases between. The CDR3 protein is CASSPRTSAPHTGELFF. The CDR3 bases are TGTGCCAGCTCACCACGGACCTCCGCCCCCCACACCGGGGAGCTGTTTTTT.

The chain carries TRBV28 and TRBJ2-7, with D possibly matching TRBD1 (7 bases). The CDR3 spans 19 residues. The ends were cut back, 5 bases at V and 4 bases at J, with 30 bases in the middle. Germline CDR1 and CDR2: MDHEN and SYDVKM. As DNA, the CDR3 is TGTGCCAGCAGTCGAAAAGGGATCACTAGCAGGGGGTACCCATACGAGCAGTACTTC. Amino acid sequence: CASSRKGITSRGYPYEQYF.

The chain employs TRBV10-2 and TRBJ1-6, with no clear D. Germline V gives CDR1 WSHSY, CDR2 SAAADI. With 4 bases removed from V and 9 bases from J, the gap between germline ends came to 10 bases. The CDR3 loop spans 13 amino acids. DNA of the CDR3: TGCGCCAGCAGTGCCGGGGTTAGTTCACCCCTCCACTTT. This gives the protein CASSAGVSSPLHF.

This chain uses TRBV9 with TRBJ2-1, with TRBD2 matching 9 bases. The CDR3 totals 16 residues. The junction had 5 bases not matched to a gene; V was cut back by 4 bases and J by 0 bases. Looked up from germline, CDR1 is SGDLS and CDR2 is YYNGEE. CDR3 in amino acids: CASSTRSGSSYNEQFF. Here the CDR3 DNA reads TGTGCCAGCAGCACCCGTAGCGGGAGCTCCTACAATGAGCAGTTCTTC.

This clone was seen just once. V gene TRBV11-2 combines with J gene TRBJ2-5; no definite D call. V was pared by 1 base and J by 1 base, with 13 bases between. The germline V gene encodes CDR1 SGHAT and CDR2 FQNNGV. The CDR3 is 16 residues long. Here the CDR3 reads CASSLAFGSLQETQYF. The CDR3 DNA is TGTGCCAGCAGCTTAGCGTTTGGCAGCCTCCAAGAGACCCAGTACTTC.

This rearrangement joins TRBV20-1 to TRBJ2-3; tentatively, D is TRBD1 (6 bases). CDR3 size: 11 residues. Trimming took 6 bases from V and 6 from J, leaving 10 bases between them. The V gene's germline CDR1 is DFQATT and CDR2 SNEGSKA (reference sequence). CDR3: CSAPRGDTQYF. CDR3 coding DNA: TGCAGTGCCCCCAGGGGTGATACGCAGTATTTT.

The gene calls are TRBV18 and TRBJ1-1; 7 positions match TRBD1. V trimming: 6 bases; J trimming: 0 bases; junction bases outside the gene matches: 10. CDR1 and CDR2 (germline): KGHSH, LQKENI. CDR3 size: 16 residues. This CDR3 reads CASSIYRQGMNTEAFF. The CDR3 DNA reads as TGTGCCAGCTCCATTTACCGACAGGGCATGAACACTGAAGCTTTCTTT.

The V gene is TRBV27, the J gene TRBJ1-3, with D unresolved. V was cut by 3 bases and J by 0 bases, with 9 bases left in between. Germline-derived CDR1 and CDR2 are MNHEY and SMNVEV (reference sequence). The CDR3 is 15 amino acids. CDR3 protein: CASSFRRGSGNTIYF. The CDR3 nucleotides are TGTGCCAGCAGTTTTCGGCGGGGCTCTGGAAACACCATATATTTT.

This chain connects TRBV11-2 to TRBJ1-1; tentative D call: TRBD1 (5 bases). Per germline, CDR1 SGHAT and CDR2 FQNNGV. Trimming took off 4 bases at V and 10 bases at J, with 10 bases between the two ends. CDR3 length: 11 amino acids. The CDR3 sequence: CASSWGRGAFF. The CDR3 DNA reads TGTGCCAGCAGCTGGGGCCGGGGAGCTTTCTTT.

This chain connects TRBV18 to TRBJ1-2, with 7 bases lining up with TRBD1. CDR3 size: 14 residues. After removal of 2 bases from V and 4 bases from J, the junction contained 4 bases not matched to a gene. Germline V gives CDR1 KGHSH, CDR2 LQKENI. CDR3 protein: CASSPNDRVYGYTF. CDR3 nucleotide sequence: TGTGCCAGCTCACCAAACGACAGGGTCTATGGCTACACCTTC.

The count of this clone is one. The genes are TRBV13 and TRBJ1-4; a weak D match, TRBD1 (6 bases). Per the germline V gene, CDR1 is PRHDT and CDR2 is FYEKMQ (reference sequence). This CDR3 is built from 14 residues. Trimming pared 3 bases from V and 3 bases from J, leaving 8 bases between. In DNA form, the CDR3 reads TGTGCCAGCAGCTTCTACAGGGCTAATGAAAAACTGTTTTTT. Its translation is CASSFYRANEKLFF.

This chain uses TRBV6-4 with TRBJ2-3, with 13 bases that match TRBD2. The CDR3 extends over 15 amino acids. Per germline, CDR1 MRHNA and CDR2 SNTAGT. Germline trimming cut 8 bases from V and 5 bases from J; bases unmatched to any gene: 7. CDR3 loop: CASSPGLAGIDTQYF. As DNA, the CDR3 is TGTGCCAGCTCACCGGGACTAGCGGGGATAGATACGCAGTATTTT.

The CDR3 region has the DNA TGCGCCAGCAGTGAGCCAGCGGGAGCCTACAATGAGCAGTTCTTC. Translation: CASSEPAGAYNEQFF. The chain is built from TRBV10-2 and TRBJ2-1; 8 bases fit TRBD2. The CDR3 sequence is 15 residues long. The germline CDR1 and CDR2 sequences are WSHSY and SAAADI. V lost 2 bases to trimming and J lost 2 bases; unmatched junction nucleotides: 2.

The chain links TRBV12-3 or TRBV12-4 to TRBJ1-2; weak D call: TRBD1 (6 bases). V lost 2 bases and J 8 bases, leaving 12 bases between the germline ends. The CDR3 consists of 13 residues. This CDR3 is CASSLTAGDGYTF. The CDR3 DNA reads as TGTGCCAGCAGTTTAACGGCAGGGGACGGCTACACCTTC.